A single sample gave rise to the 18 T cell receptor beta chains below, sequenced in a study of CD8 T cells in ankylosing spondylitis. TCRdb processed the 5' RACE reads anew with MiXCR; each CDR3 protein has one entry. The top ten hold roughly 15% of the sample, which has about 160,000 distinct CDR3 sequences, 40% to 50% seen once. The sequenced sample consisted of synovial fluid, either unsorted or a sorted T cell fraction (not recorded which). The origin of the receptors is a male donor with ankylosing spondylitis.

This clonotype appeared a single time. The chain employs TRBV28 and TRBJ2-7; 7 bases are shared with TRBD2. Unmatched junction bases numbered 5, after V lost 3 bases and J lost 0 bases. The CDR3 contains 15 residues. Germline values: CDR1 MDHEN, CDR2 SYDVKM. CDR3 sequence (DNA): TGTGCCAGCAGTTTTCTATGGACTAGCTCCTACGAGCAGTACTTC. This gives the protein CASSFLWTSSYEQYF.

This clonotype has a single count. V usage is TRBV29-1 and J usage is TRBJ1-2; D is unresolved. The ends were cut back, 7 bases at V and 5 bases at J, with 14 bases in the middle. Germline loops: CDR1 SQVTM, CDR2 ANQGSEA. The CDR3 runs 12 residues. CDR3 sequence (DNA): TGCAGCGCCCGGAGACCGGGGTATGGCTACACCTTC. Protein: CSARRPGYGYTF.

The rearrangement joins TRBV3-1 to TRBJ2-2; TRBD2 might be the D (6 bases). The CDR3 contains 15 residues. Trimming took 4 bases from V and 7 from J, leaving 16 bases between them. Germline assignment: CDR1 LGHDT and CDR2 YNNKEL (reference sequence). In DNA form, the CDR3 reads TGTGCCAGCAGCCCCCTGGCTCCGGAGGGCGGGGAGCTGTTTTTT. Translated: CASSPLAPEGGELFF.

This clonotype was detected many times. V is TRBV7-9 and J is TRBJ2-5; 9 bases line up with TRBD1. J lost 6 bases, V lost 1 base, and 6 bases had no gene match. The CDR3 spans 15 residues. The V gene's germline CDR1 is SEHNR and CDR2 FQNEAQ (reference sequence). This CDR3 reads CASSLGTGGAKTQYF. For the CDR3, the DNA is TGTGCCAGCAGCTTAGGAACAGGGGGCGCGAAGACCCAGTACTTC. Full variable domain (missing parts from reference TRBV7-9 and TRBJ2-5): DTGVSQNPRHKITKRGQNVTFRCDPISEHNRLYWYRQTLGQGPEFLTYFQNEAQLEKSRLLSDRFSAERPKGSFSTLEIQRTEQGDSAMYLCASSLGTGGAKTQYFGPGTRLLVL.

The rearrangement links TRBV12-3 or TRBV12-4 to TRBJ2-2; TRBD2 agrees at 7 bases. This CDR3 spans 14 amino acids. The CDR3 loop is CVCAASGNTGELFF. CDR3 DNA: TGTGTCTGTGCGGCTAGCGGGAACACCGGGGAGCTGTTTTTT.

The chain employs TRBV20-1 and TRBJ1-1; 9 nucleotides match TRBD1. CDR3 length equals 14 residues. Germline V gene lookup returns CDR1 DFQATT and CDR2 SNEGSKA (reference sequence). The V segment lost 0 bases and the J segment 5 bases; nucleotides outside the gene matches: 4. CDR3: CSAREGTGQTEAFF. The CDR3 nucleotides read TGCAGTGCTAGAGAGGGGACAGGGCAAACTGAAGCTTTCTTT.

The rearrangement links TRBV6-5 to TRBJ2-1, with D unresolved. CDR3 length: 14 amino acids. Trimming took 3 bases from V and 1 from J, leaving 7 bases between them. Germline V lookup: CDR1 MNHEY, CDR2 SVGAGI. For the CDR3, the DNA is TGTGCCAGCAGTTATCATCAGTCCTACAATGAGCAGTTCTTC. Its protein is CASSYHQSYNEQFF.

The rearrangement links TRBV7-9 to TRBJ1-1, with D possibly matching TRBD1 (6 bases). Trimming removed 1 base from V and 4 bases from J, with 10 bases in between. Germline loops: CDR1 SEHNR, CDR2 FQNEAQ (reference sequence). This CDR3 comprises 14 residues. CDR3 DNA sequence: TGTGCCAGCAGCTTAGACAGGGCCAGCACTGAAGCTTTCTTT. Encoded protein: CASSLDRASTEAFF.

In this sample, this clonotype turned up once. This chain joins TRBV18 and TRBJ2-5; D gene uncertain. Germline assignment: CDR1 KGHSH and CDR2 LQKENI. V lost 3 bases and J lost 7, with 9 bases in between. The CDR3 spans 12 residues. CDR3 sequence (DNA): TGTGCCAGCTCACCCCTCCCGGGGACCCAGTACTTC. The encoded protein is CASSPLPGTQYF. The whole variable domain, filled in from reference TRBV18 and TRBJ2-5, reads NAGVMQNPRHLVRRRGQEARLRCSPMKGHSHVYWYRQLPEEGLKFMVYLQKENIIDESGMPKERFSAEFPKEGPSILRIQQVVRGDSAAYFCASSPLPGTQYFGPGTRLLVL.

The rearrangement links TRBV3-1 to TRBJ2-5, with 9 bases lining up with TRBD1. V was pared by 4 bases and J by 4 bases, with 7 bases of the junction left unmatched. This CDR3 spans 15 amino acids. Germline V gene lookup returns CDR1 LGHDT and CDR2 YNNKEL (reference sequence). For the CDR3, the DNA is TGTGCCAGCAGCCCCGGGACAGGGTATCGAGAGACCCAGTACTTC. The encoded protein is CASSPGTGYRETQYF.

This clonotype came up a few times. The chain has TRBV11-3 and TRBJ2-3; D is ambiguous. The CDR3 has 14 amino acids. Germline lookup yields CDR1 SGHNT and CDR2 YENEEA. V lost 0 bases and J lost 2, with 6 bases in between. The DNA for the CDR3 is TGTGCCAGCAGCTTAGAAGCCGACACAGATACGCAGTATTTT. Its protein is CASSLEADTDTQYF.

This clonotype has just a few counts. This chain uses TRBV10-3 with TRBJ2-7; D ambiguous. This CDR3 region has 13 residues. Trimming took off 0 bases at V and 2 bases at J, with 5 bases between the two ends. Germline assignment: CDR1 ENHRY and CDR2 SYGVKD. The CDR3 reads CAISESLPYEQYF. The CDR3 coding sequence is TGTGCCATCAGTGAGTCCCTTCCCTACGAGCAGTACTTC.

In this sample, this clonotype turned up a few times. The V and J genes are TRBV5-1 and TRBJ1-5; weak D call: TRBD1 (6 bases). Trimming pared 0 bases from V and 5 bases from J, leaving 12 bases between. The CDR3 has 15 amino acids. CDR1 and CDR2 (germline): SGHRS, YFSETQ. CDR3 loop: CASSLGGHADQPQHF. As DNA, the CDR3 is TGCGCCAGCAGCTTGGGGGGGCATGCAGATCAGCCCCAGCATTTT.

V gene TRBV20-1 combines with J gene TRBJ2-6, with 8 positions matching TRBD1. V shed 6 bases and J 0 bases; nucleotides not matched to a gene: 7. The CDR3 sequence is 16 residues long. The germline V gene has CDR1 DFQATT and CDR2 SNEGSKA (reference sequence). CDR3 sequence reads: CSAEPTGGSGANVLTF. The CDR3 nucleotides are TGCAGTGCGGAACCTACAGGGGGCTCTGGGGCCAACGTCCTGACTTTC.

The chain is built from TRBV4-3 and TRBJ2-5; 13 bases are shared with TRBD2. Germline CDR1 and CDR2: LGHNA and YSLEER. V dropped 4 bases and J dropped 7; count of bases not matched to a gene: 6. The CDR3 extends over 15 amino acids. CDR3 protein: CASSRRTSGSGTQYF. The CDR3 nucleotides read TGCGCCAGCAGCCGAAGGACTAGCGGGAGCGGGACCCAGTACTTC.

CDR3 protein: CASSPLGGPSGEKLFF. DNA of the CDR3: TGTGCCAGCAGCCCCCTGGGGGGACCCTCAGGGGAAAAACTGTTTTTT. J is TRBJ1-4 and V is TRBV12-3 or TRBV12-4; possibly TRBD1 for D (5 bases). Deletions cut 6 bases from V and 8 bases from J, with 22 bases between. This CDR3 spans 16 amino acids.

This chain links TRBV10-2 with TRBJ1-2; D is undetermined. The CDR3 has 16 amino acids. CDR1 and CDR2 (germline): WSHSY, SAAADI. V gave up 6 bases and J gave up 4 bases, with 21 bases separating them. The DNA for the CDR3 is TGCGCCAGCAGCGAGATAGACAAACTTCGGATCTATGGCTACACCTTC. Protein sequence: CASSEIDKLRIYGYTF.

The CDR3 coding sequence is TGTGCCAGCAGCCAAGGCCCAGGGCCGTACTATGGCTACACCTTC. Encoded protein: CASSQGPGPYYGYTF. The rearrangement links TRBV4-2 to TRBJ1-2, with D maybe TRBD1 (5 bases). In germline, CDR1 is LGHNA, CDR2 YNFKEQ. Trimming shortened V by 1 base and J by 3 bases, and 12 bases separated the two germline ends. The CDR3 runs to 15 residues.